The clone carrying this T cell receptor beta chain was counted between two and nine times. Only Caucasian adults living in Nashville, Tennessee made up the donor group. A CD45RA-negative memory subset and a CD45RA+ naive subset were separated from the CD4+ cells. The data were taken from a study of shared clonotypes between healthy human individuals. Across the study: Researchers assigned three CD4 naive, three CD4 memory, two CD8 naive and one CD8 memory plate to each donor.

TCRdb's copy holds only in-frame clones and misses some; the assay was immunoSEQ multiplex PCR. The top ten clones hold roughly a tenth of a sample with fewer than 200,000 clones, approximately 60% of them seen once. Trimming took off 1 base at V and 5 bases at J, with 17 bases between the two ends. Germline-derived CDR1 and CDR2 are LGHNA and YSLEER. CDR3 size: 17 residues. The receptor was derived from a man aged 30 to 39 in good health. V gene TRBV4-3 combines with J gene TRBJ2-2; no firm D call. Sequencing was performed on memory CD4+ T cells sorted from blood. The subset denotes: CD45RA-negative fraction. The DNA for the CDR3 is TGCGCCAGCAGCCAAGCTCCCGGTGCGTTTGGTACCGGGGAGCTGTTTTTT. Protein product: CASSQAPGAFGTGELFF.